This passage covers 7 T cell receptor beta chains from one sample sequenced in a study of CD8+CD57+ T cells in acquired aplastic anemia. For CDR3 and TCR beta VDJ profiling, genomic DNA was the template used. TCRdb redid the calling of the reads with MiXCR, one entry per CDR3 protein. Of 150,000 to 200,000 distinct CDR3 sequences in the sample, around half were seen once. Patients selected for sequencing had displayed CD8+CD57+ cell expansion by flow cytometry. The sequencing input was sorted CD4+, CD8+, or CD8+CD57+ T cells (not recorded which) from PBMCs. The receptors were sampled from a human donor with aplastic anemia.

The chain carries TRBV24-1 and TRBJ2-6; D gene unclear. The CDR3 length is 14 residues. The ends were cut back, 5 bases at V and 0 bases at J, with 4 bases in the middle. Germline V gene lookup returns CDR1 KGHDR and CDR2 SFDVKD. CDR3 bases: TGTGCCACCAGTGCACCCTCTGGGGCCAACGTCCTGACTTTC. Translated, it gives CATSAPSGANVLTF.

The gene calls are TRBV20-1 and TRBJ1-5; D unclear. V was cut by 2 bases and J by 1 base, with 9 bases left in between. The CDR3 covers 14 residues. Germline V gene lookup returns CDR1 DFQATT and CDR2 SNEGSKA (reference sequence). The CDR3 DNA sequence: TGCAGTGCTAGATGGCACGACAGCAATCAGCCCCAGCATTTT. Translation: CSARWHDSNQPQHF.

This clonotype showed up many times. V gene TRBV2 combines with J gene TRBJ2-2; 8 nucleotides agree with TRBD1. The length of the CDR3 is 16 residues. The junction had 10 bases not matched to a gene; V was cut back by 6 bases and J by 4 bases. Germline V lookup: CDR1 SNHLY, CDR2 FYNNEI. The CDR3 region is CASSLTGGSATGELFF. CDR3 nucleotides: TGTGCCAGCAGCCTAACAGGGGGTTCGGCCACCGGGGAGCTGTTTTTT.

This clonotype was recorded many times. The chain couples TRBV10-3 to TRBJ2-5, with 7 bases aligning to TRBD2. There are 12 residues in the CDR3. CDR1 and CDR2 (germline): ENHRY, SYGVKD. J gave up 0 bases and V 8 bases, and 0 bases lay outside the gene matches. The CDR3 reads CAIGTNQETQYF. The CDR3 region has the DNA TGTGCCATCGGGACTAACCAAGAGACCCAGTACTTC.

This clonotype was found a few times. The rearrangement joins TRBV12-5 to TRBJ2-3; 12 positions agree with TRBD2. This CDR3 contains 14 residues. Germline CDR1 is LGHNT and CDR2 is FRNRAP. Trimming at V came to 5 bases and at J to 3 bases, leaving 0 bases not matched to a gene. The CDR3 region is CASGLAGGTDTQYF. In nucleotides, the CDR3 is TGTGCTAGTGGTCTAGCGGGAGGGACAGATACGCAGTATTTT.

This clonotype was detected once. This rearrangement joins TRBV11-1 to TRBJ2-3; no clear D. The CDR3 covers 15 residues. The germline V gene encodes CDR1 SGHAT and CDR2 FQDESV (reference sequence). Trimming left V 3 bases short and J 0 bases short, with 10 bases between. In nucleotides, the CDR3 is TGTGCCAGCAGCTTGGATGGTGTGAGCACAGATACGCAGTATTTT. Its protein is CASSLDGVSTDTQYF.

This clonotype was detected many times. The J gene is TRBJ2-7, the V gene TRBV3-1, with TRBD1 matching 9 bases. The V gene's germline CDR1 is LGHDT and CDR2 YNNKEL (reference sequence). There are 13 residues in the CDR3. The V segment lost 1 base and the J segment 7 bases; nucleotides outside the gene matches: 2. CDR3: CASSQVGTGEQYF. The CDR3 DNA reads as TGTGCCAGCAGCCAAGTGGGGACAGGGGAGCAGTACTTC.